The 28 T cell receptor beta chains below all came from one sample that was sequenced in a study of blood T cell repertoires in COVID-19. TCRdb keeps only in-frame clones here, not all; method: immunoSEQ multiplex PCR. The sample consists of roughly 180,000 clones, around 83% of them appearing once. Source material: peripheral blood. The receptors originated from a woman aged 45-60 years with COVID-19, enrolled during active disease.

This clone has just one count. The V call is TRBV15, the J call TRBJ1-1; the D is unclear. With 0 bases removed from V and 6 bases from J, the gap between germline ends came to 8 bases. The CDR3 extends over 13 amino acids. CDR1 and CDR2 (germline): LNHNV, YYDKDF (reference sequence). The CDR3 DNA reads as TGTGCCACCAGCAGAGAGTCAGTTTCTGAAGCTTTCTTT. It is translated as CATSRESVSEAFF. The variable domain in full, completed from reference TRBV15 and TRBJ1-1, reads DAMVIQNPRYQVTQFGKPVTLSCSQTLNHNVMYWYQQKSSQAPKLLFHYYDKDFNNEADTPDNFQSRRPNTSFCFLDIRSPGLGDTAMYLCATSRESVSEAFFGQGTRLTVV.

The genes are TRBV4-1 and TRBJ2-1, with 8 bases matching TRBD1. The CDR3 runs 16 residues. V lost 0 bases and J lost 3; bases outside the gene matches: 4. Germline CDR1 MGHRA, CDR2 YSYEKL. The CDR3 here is CASSQETGDRYNEQFF. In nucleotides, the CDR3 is TGCGCCAGCAGCCAAGAGACAGGGGATCGCTACAATGAGCAGTTCTTC.

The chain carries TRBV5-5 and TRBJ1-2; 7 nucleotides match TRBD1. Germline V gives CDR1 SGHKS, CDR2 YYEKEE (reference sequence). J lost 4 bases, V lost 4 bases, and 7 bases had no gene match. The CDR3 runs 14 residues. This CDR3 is CASSPGTELYGYTF. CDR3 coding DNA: TGTGCCAGCAGCCCAGGGACAGAGCTCTATGGCTACACCTTC.

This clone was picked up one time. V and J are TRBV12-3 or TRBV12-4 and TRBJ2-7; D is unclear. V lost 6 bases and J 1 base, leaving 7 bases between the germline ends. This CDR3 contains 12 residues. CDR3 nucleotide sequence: TGTGCCAGCAGCAGTGCTTCCTACGAGCAGTACTTC. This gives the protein CASSSASYEQYF.

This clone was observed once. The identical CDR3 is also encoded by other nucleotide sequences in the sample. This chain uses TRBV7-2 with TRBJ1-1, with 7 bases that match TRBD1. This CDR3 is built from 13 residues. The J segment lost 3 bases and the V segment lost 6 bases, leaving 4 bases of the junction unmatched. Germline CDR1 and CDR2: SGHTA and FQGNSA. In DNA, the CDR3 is TGTGCCAGCAGTCCCGACAGGGACACTGAAGCTTTCTTT. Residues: CASSPDRDTEAFF.

The CDR3 reads CASSLEGGGTVNEQFF. The CDR3 bases are TGCGCCAGCAGCTTGGAGGGCGGGGGAACGGTCAATGAGCAGTTCTTC. V and J are TRBV5-1 and TRBJ2-1, with TRBD2 matching over 7 bases. J gave up 6 bases and V 0 bases, and 9 bases lay outside the gene matches. Germline V CDR1 and CDR2: SGHRS, YFSETQ. The CDR3 totals 16 residues.

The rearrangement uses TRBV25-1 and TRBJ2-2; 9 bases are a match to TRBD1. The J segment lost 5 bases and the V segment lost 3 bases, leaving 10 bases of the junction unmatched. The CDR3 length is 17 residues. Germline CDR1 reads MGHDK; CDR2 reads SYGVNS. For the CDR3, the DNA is TGTGCCAGCAGTGAGGCTACCGGGACAGGGCGAACCGGGGAGCTGTTTTTT. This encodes CASSEATGTGRTGELFF. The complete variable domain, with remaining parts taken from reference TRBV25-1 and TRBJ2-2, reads EADIYQTPRYLVIGTGKKITLECSQTMGHDKMYWYQQDPGMELHLIHYSYGVNSTEKGDLSSESTVSRIRTEHFPLTLESARPSHTSQYLCASSEATGTGRTGELFFGEGSRLTVL.

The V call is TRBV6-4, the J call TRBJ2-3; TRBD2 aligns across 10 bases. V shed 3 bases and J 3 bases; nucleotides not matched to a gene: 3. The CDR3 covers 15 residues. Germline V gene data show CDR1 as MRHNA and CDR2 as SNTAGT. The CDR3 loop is CASSESGGVTDTQYF. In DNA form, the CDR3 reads TGTGCCAGCAGTGAGAGCGGGGGGGTGACAGATACGCAGTATTTT.

The CDR3 loop reads CASSYLQGETQYF. In DNA form, the CDR3 reads TGTGCCAGCAGTTACCTGCAGGGCGAGACGCAGTATTTT. This rearrangement joins TRBV6-2 or TRBV6-3 to TRBJ2-3; TRBD1 is a possible D gene (5 bases). V lost 2 bases, J lost 9 bases, and 12 bases lay in between. The CDR3 length is 13 residues. Germline loops: CDR1 MNHEY, CDR2 SVGEGT.

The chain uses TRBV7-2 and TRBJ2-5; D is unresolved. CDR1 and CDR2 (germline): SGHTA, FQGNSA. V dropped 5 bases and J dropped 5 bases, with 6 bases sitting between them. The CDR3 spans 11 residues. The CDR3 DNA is TGTGCCAGCAGCCCCTCGGAGACCCAGTACTTC. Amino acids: CASSPSETQYF.

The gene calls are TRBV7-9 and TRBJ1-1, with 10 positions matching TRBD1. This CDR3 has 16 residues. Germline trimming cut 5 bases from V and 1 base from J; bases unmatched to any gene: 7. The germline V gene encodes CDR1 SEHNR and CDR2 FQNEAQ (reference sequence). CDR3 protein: CASSEAGQGKNTEAFF. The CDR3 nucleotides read TGTGCCAGCAGCGAAGCGGGACAGGGGAAGAACACTGAAGCTTTCTTT.

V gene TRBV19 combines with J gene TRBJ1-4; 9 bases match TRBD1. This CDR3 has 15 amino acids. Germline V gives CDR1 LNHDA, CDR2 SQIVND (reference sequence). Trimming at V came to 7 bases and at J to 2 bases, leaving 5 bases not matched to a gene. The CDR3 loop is CASNTGGMTNEKLFF. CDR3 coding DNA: TGTGCCAGTAACACAGGGGGCATGACTAATGAAAAACTGTTTTTT. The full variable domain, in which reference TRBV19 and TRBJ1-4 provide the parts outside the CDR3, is DGGITQSPKYLFRKEGQNVTLSCEQNLNHDAMYWYRQDPGQGLRLIYYSQIVNDFQKGDIAEGYSVSREKKESFPLTVTSAQKNPTAFYLCASNTGGMTNEKLFFGSGTQLSVL.

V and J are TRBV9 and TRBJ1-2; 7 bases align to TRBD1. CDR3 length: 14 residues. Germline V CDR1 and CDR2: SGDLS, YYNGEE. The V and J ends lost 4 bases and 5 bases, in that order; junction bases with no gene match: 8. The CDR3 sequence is CASSPPGGGYGYTF. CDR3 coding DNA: TGTGCCAGCAGCCCCCCAGGGGGAGGTTATGGCTACACCTTC.

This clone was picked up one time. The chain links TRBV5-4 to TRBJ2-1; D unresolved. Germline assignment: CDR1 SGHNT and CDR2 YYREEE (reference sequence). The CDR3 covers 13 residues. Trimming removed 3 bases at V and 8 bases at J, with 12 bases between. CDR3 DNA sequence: TGTGCCAGCAGCTCCGTAATACTGGATGAGCAGTTCTTC. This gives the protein CASSSVILDEQFF.

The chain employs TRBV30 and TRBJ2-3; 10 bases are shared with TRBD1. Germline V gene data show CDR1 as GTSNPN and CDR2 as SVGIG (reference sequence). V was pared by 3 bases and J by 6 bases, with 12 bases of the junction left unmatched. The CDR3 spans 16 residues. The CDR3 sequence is CAWSGPQGQGWDTQYF. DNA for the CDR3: TGTGCCTGGAGCGGACCCCAGGGACAGGGGTGGGATACGCAGTATTTT.

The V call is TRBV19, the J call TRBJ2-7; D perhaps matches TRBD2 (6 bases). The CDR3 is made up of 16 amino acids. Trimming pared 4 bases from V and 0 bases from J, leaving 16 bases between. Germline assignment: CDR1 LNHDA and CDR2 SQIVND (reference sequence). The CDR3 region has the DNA TGTGCCAGTAGTAACCCGGCGGGGCCGAACTCCTACGAGCAGTACTTC. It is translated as CASSNPAGPNSYEQYF. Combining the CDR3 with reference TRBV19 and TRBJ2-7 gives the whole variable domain DGGITQSPKYLFRKEGQNVTLSCEQNLNHDAMYWYRQDPGQGLRLIYYSQIVNDFQKGDIAEGYSVSREKKESFPLTVTSAQKNPTAFYLCASSNPAGPNSYEQYFGPGTRLTVT.

In DNA form, the CDR3 reads TGTGCCAGCAGCCCTCAAGGGGGTCCCACTGAAGCTTTCTTT. The encoded protein is CASSPQGGPTEAFF. The chain uses TRBV9 and TRBJ1-1, with a tentative D call TRBD1 (6 bases). Trimming shortened V by 4 bases and J by 4 bases, and 14 bases separated the two germline ends. The CDR3 runs 14 residues. Germline values: CDR1 SGDLS, CDR2 YYNGEE.

In DNA form, the CDR3 reads TGTGCCAGCAGTCTTAGACAGGGGTATGGCTACACCTTC. The encoded protein is CASSLRQGYGYTF. J is TRBJ1-2 and V is TRBV27, with 8 bases identical to TRBD1. From germline, CDR1 is MNHEY and CDR2 SMNVEV (reference sequence). V lost 5 bases, J lost 5 bases, and 4 bases stayed unmatched. The CDR3 runs 13 residues.

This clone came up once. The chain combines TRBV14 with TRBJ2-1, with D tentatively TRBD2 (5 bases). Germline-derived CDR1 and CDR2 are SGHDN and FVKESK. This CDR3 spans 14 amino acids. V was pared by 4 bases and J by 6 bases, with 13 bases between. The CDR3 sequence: CASSRRLASNEQFF. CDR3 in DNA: TGTGCCAGCAGCCGGAGGCTAGCTAGCAATGAGCAGTTCTTC.

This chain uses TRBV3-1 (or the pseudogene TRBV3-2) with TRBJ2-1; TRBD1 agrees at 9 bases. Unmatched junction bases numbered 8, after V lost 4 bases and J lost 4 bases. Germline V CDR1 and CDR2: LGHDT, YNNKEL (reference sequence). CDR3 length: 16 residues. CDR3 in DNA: TGTGCCAGCAGCCTGGTTGGGGGACAGGGATACAATGAGCAGTTCTTC. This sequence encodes CASSLVGGQGYNEQFF.

The CDR3 DNA reads as TGTGCCTGGAGTGTACATAGCGACGGTGAGCAGTTCTTC. Residues: CAWSVHSDGEQFF. The chain carries TRBV30 and TRBJ2-1, with a tentative D call TRBD2 (5 bases). The V end was cut by 0 bases, the J end by 9 bases, with 12 bases between. Looked up from germline, CDR1 is GTSNPN and CDR2 is SVGIG (reference sequence). CDR3 length: 13 residues.

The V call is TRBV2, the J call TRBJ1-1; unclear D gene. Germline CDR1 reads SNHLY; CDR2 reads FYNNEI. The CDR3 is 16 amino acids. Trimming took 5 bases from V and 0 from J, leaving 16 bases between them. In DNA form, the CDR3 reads TGTGCCAGCAGTTCCCCGGTCCCAGGAATGAACACTGAAGCTTTCTTT. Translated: CASSSPVPGMNTEAFF. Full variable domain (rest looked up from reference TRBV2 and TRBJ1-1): EPEVTQTPSHQVTQMGQEVILRCVPISNHLYFYWYRQILGQKVEFLVSFYNNEISEKSEIFDDQFSVERPDGSNFTLKIRSTKLEDSAMYFCASSSPVPGMNTEAFFGQGTRLTVV.

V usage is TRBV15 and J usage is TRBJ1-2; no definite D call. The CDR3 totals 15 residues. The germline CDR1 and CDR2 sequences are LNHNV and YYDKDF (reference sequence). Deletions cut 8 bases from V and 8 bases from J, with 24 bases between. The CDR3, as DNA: TGTGCCACCGGACCTCGGACGGGGTCTTTGGGGGGCTACACCTTC. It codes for CATGPRTGSLGGYTF.

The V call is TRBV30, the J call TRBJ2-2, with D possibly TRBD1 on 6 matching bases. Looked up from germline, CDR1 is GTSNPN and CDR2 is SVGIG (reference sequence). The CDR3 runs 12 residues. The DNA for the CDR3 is TGTGTACGTCAGGGGTTCACCGGGGAGCTGTTTTTT. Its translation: CVRQGFTGELFF.

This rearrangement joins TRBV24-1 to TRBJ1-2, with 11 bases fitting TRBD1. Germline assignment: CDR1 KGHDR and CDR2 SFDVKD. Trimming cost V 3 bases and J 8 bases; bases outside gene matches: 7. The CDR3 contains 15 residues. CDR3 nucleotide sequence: TGTGCCACCAGTGATCCTGGACAGGGGGCTTCAGGCTACACCTTC. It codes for CATSDPGQGASGYTF.

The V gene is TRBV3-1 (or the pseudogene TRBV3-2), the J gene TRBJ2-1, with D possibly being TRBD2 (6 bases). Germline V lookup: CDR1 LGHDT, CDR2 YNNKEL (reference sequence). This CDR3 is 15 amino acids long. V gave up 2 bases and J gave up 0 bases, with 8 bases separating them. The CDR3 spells CASSQMTSSYNEQFF. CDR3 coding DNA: TGTGCCAGCAGCCAAATGACTAGCTCCTACAATGAGCAGTTCTTC.

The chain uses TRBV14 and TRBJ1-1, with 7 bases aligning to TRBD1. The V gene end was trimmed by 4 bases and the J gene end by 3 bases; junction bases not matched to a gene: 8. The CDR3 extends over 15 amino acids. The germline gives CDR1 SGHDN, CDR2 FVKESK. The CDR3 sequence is CASSLIGGGDTEAFF. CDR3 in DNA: TGTGCCAGCAGCCTAATAGGAGGGGGCGACACTGAAGCTTTCTTT. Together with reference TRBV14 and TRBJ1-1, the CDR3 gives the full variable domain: EAGVTQFPSHSVIEKGQTVTLRCDPISGHDNLYWYRRVMGKEIKFLLHFVKESKQDESGMPNNRFLAERTGGTYSTLKVQPAELEDSGVYFCASSLIGGGDTEAFFGQGTRLTVV.

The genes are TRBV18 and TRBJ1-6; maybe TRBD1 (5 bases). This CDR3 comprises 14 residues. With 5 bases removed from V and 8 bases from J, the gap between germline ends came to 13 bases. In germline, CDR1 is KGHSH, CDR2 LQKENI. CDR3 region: CASSSRDGDSPLHF. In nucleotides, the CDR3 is TGTGCCAGCTCATCCAGGGATGGGGATTCACCCCTCCACTTT.